This passage covers 30 T cell receptor beta chains from one sample sequenced in a study of PD-1 blockade in classical Hodgkin lymphoma. Time point reported: newly diagnosed, previously untreated cHL patient sample. Researchers used magnetic negative selection to pull out pure CD4+ T cells from thawed PBMCs. Generated by immunoSEQ multiplex PCR, the TCRdb table keeps only in-frame clones and is missing some. The table includes under 35,000 clones, about 89% detected once. Sequencing was done on a sample of CD4+ T cells from blood. Every receptor here comes from a human donor with classical Hodgkin lymphoma.

In its sample, this clone was seen a few times. V and J are TRBV19 and TRBJ1-1; tentative D call: TRBD1 (5 bases). The CDR3 totals 14 residues. V shed 3 bases and J shed 7 bases, with 15 bases lying between them. Germline V gene lookup returns CDR1 LNHDA and CDR2 SQIVND (reference sequence). The CDR3, as DNA: TGTGCCAGTAGTATCGGGGGGGGAGATGGTGAAGCTTTCTTT. Its protein product is CASSIGGGDGEAFF.

The rearrangement uses TRBV7-9 and TRBJ1-1; 8 positions agree with TRBD1. The trim removed 10 bases at V and 2 bases at J, leaving 6 bases unmatched. The CDR3 is 13 residues long. Per germline, CDR1 SEHNR and CDR2 FQNEAQ (reference sequence). In DNA, the CDR3 is TGTGCCACCCAAGGACAGGGAAACACTGAAGCTTTCTTT. Amino acid sequence: CATQGQGNTEAFF.

The chain uses TRBV13 and TRBJ2-2; D is possibly TRBD2 (6 bases). The CDR3 has 17 residues. The germline gives CDR1 PRHDT, CDR2 FYEKMQ (reference sequence). The germline V and J ends were trimmed by 4 bases and 2 bases, with 17 bases remaining between them. The CDR3 is CASSSPWVSGNTGELFF. CDR3 in DNA: TGTGCCAGCAGCTCCCCTTGGGTTAGCGGAAACACCGGGGAGCTGTTTTTT.

The CDR3 region has the DNA TGTGCCAGCAGCTTATTGGGGACTAGCGGGAGGGCAGTATACAATGAGCAGTTCTTC. Encoded protein: CASSLLGTSGRAVYNEQFF. The chain carries TRBV7-2 and TRBJ2-1; 16 nucleotides agree with TRBD2. CDR1 and CDR2 (germline): SGHTA, FQGNSA. The CDR3 sequence is 19 residues long. V dropped 2 bases and J dropped 4; count of bases not matched to a gene: 8.

This chain uses TRBV6-6 with TRBJ2-1; D unresolved. This CDR3 has 14 amino acids. CDR1 and CDR2 from the germline V gene are MNHNY and SVGAGI (reference sequence). Trimming took off 0 bases at V and 3 bases at J, with 6 bases between the two ends. As DNA, the CDR3 is TGTGCCAGCAGTTACTCCACTTTCTACAATGAGCAGTTCTTC. This gives the protein CASSYSTFYNEQFF.

V and J are TRBV5-1 and TRBJ2-7, with D hard to call. This CDR3 region has 13 residues. CDR1 is SGHRS and CDR2 is YFSETQ in the germline V gene. Trimming removed 0 bases at V and 2 bases at J, with 6 bases between. CDR3 sequence: CASSLDRPYEQYF. CDR3 in DNA: TGCGCCAGCAGCTTGGACAGACCCTACGAGCAGTACTTC.

The J gene is TRBJ2-1, the V gene TRBV19, with D tentatively TRBD2 (5 bases). CDR3 length: 13 amino acids. Looked up from germline, CDR1 is LNHDA and CDR2 is SQIVND (reference sequence). Between the trimmed V and J ends, which lost 8 bases and 4 bases, there was a span of 12 bases. The DNA of the CDR3 is TGTGCCAGTGGAGGATCAGGTTACAATGAGCAGTTCTTC. The encoded protein is CASGGSGYNEQFF. Supplemented by reference TRBV19 and TRBJ2-1, the full variable domain reads DGGITQSPKYLFRKEGQNVTLSCEQNLNHDAMYWYRQDPGQGLRLIYYSQIVNDFQKGDIAEGYSVSREKKESFPLTVTSAQKNPTAFYLCASGGSGYNEQFFGPGTRLTVL.

V gene TRBV4-3 combines with J gene TRBJ1-4, with D perhaps TRBD1 (6 bases). Trimming took 2 bases from V and 4 from J, leaving 11 bases between them. The CDR3 spans 15 residues. The germline V gene encodes CDR1 LGHNA and CDR2 YSLEER. The CDR3 loop reads CASSQSGALNEKLFF. The CDR3 bases are TGCGCCAGCAGCCAATCAGGGGCTCTTAATGAAAAACTGTTTTTT.

This sequence joins TRBV5-4 and TRBJ1-4, with 8 bases that match TRBD1. The CDR3 has 15 residues. Per germline, CDR1 SGHNT and CDR2 YYREEE (reference sequence). V lost 2 bases to trimming and J lost 8 bases; unmatched junction nucleotides: 8. CDR3 sequence (DNA): TGTGCCAGCAGCTTTAAGACAGGGGAGGGCGAAAAACTGTTTTTT. Translated: CASSFKTGEGEKLFF.

V usage is TRBV5-1 and J usage is TRBJ2-5, with D uncertain. This CDR3 comprises 15 residues. Between the trimmed V and J ends, which lost 2 bases and 5 bases, there was a span of 16 bases. Germline V gene sequence: CDR1 SGHRS, CDR2 YFSETQ. CDR3 amino acids: CASSFIDNPGETQYF. The CDR3, as DNA: TGCGCCAGCAGCTTTATAGACAATCCCGGCGAGACCCAGTACTTC.

This sequence joins TRBV4-3 and TRBJ1-1; D is undetermined. Deletions cut 3 bases from V and 6 bases from J, with 14 bases between. There are 14 residues in the CDR3. Germline V gene sequence: CDR1 LGHNA, CDR2 YSLEER. The CDR3 is CASSQLRSESEAFF. The CDR3 DNA is TGCGCCAGCAGCCAGCTAAGGAGCGAATCTGAAGCTTTCTTT.

This chain uses TRBV21-1 with TRBJ2-7; TRBD2, the table's D call, lacks a check against the DNA. TRBV21-1 is labeled a pseudogene. The CDR3 is 16 residues long. DNA for the CDR3: TGTGCCAGCAGCAAAGATGGGGAGACGTCCTCCCACGAGCAGTACTTC. As protein: CASSKDGETSSHEQYF.

The chain carries TRBV5-4 and TRBJ2-5; TRBD2 matches 10 bases. J was trimmed by 5 bases and V by 3 bases; bases with no gene match: 16. Germline V lookup: CDR1 SGHNT, CDR2 YYREEE (reference sequence). The CDR3 totals 18 residues. The CDR3, as DNA: TGTGCCAGCAGCTCGGGAGCGGGAGGGCCTCGGGAGGCGGAGACCCAGTACTTC. This encodes CASSSGAGGPREAETQYF.

The V gene is TRBV5-1, the J gene TRBJ2-1; 8 nucleotides align to TRBD1. The germline gives CDR1 SGHRS, CDR2 YFSETQ. V shed 3 bases and J 6 bases; nucleotides not matched to a gene: 11. This CDR3 has 16 amino acids. CDR3 sequence reads: CASSWASGGQGNEQFF. The DNA of the CDR3 is TGCGCCAGCAGCTGGGCCTCAGGGGGCCAAGGCAATGAGCAGTTCTTC.

J is TRBJ2-7 and V is TRBV4-1; TRBD2 aligns across 10 bases. The CDR3 covers 14 residues. J was trimmed by 4 bases and V by 1 base; bases with no gene match: 1. The V gene's germline CDR1 is MGHRA and CDR2 YSYEKL. This chain's CDR3 is CASSQGLAGYEQYF. The CDR3 DNA reads TGCGCCAGCAGCCAAGGACTAGCGGGTTACGAGCAGTACTTC.

The J gene is TRBJ2-1, the V gene TRBV5-1, with D perhaps TRBD1 (6 bases). CDR3 size: 16 residues. Trimming stripped 0 bases from V and 8 bases from J, with 18 bases between. CDR1 and CDR2 from the germline V gene are SGHRS and YFSETQ. CDR3 in DNA: TGCGCCAGCAGCTTGGAGGACGAAGGGGGTGTGGATGAGCAGTTCTTC. Translated: CASSLEDEGGVDEQFF.

The chain combines TRBV5-1 with TRBJ2-5; the D gene could be TRBD1 or TRBD2 (5 bases each). This CDR3 is 15 amino acids long. Trimming removed 0 bases from V and 2 bases from J, with 11 bases in between. Germline lookup yields CDR1 SGHRS and CDR2 YFSETQ. This chain's CDR3 is CASSLAGAGQETQYF. Written as DNA, the CDR3 is TGCGCCAGCAGCTTGGCCGGGGCAGGGCAAGAGACCCAGTACTTC.

The V call is TRBV6-1, the J call TRBJ1-4; TRBD1 matches at 8 bases. V gave up 4 bases and J gave up 6 bases; unmatched junction bases: 4. Germline V gene data show CDR1 as MNHNS and CDR2 as SASEGT. The CDR3 sequence is 14 residues long. CDR3 nucleotides: TGTGCCAGCAGTGCCCGGACAGGGCATGAAAAACTGTTTTTT. Amino acids: CASSARTGHEKLFF.

The rearrangement links TRBV7-2 to TRBJ2-1; 10 bases line up with TRBD1. The CDR3 runs to 15 residues. V lost 0 bases and J lost 4; bases outside the gene matches: 0. CDR1 is SGHTA, CDR2 FQGNSA, per germline. This CDR3 reads CASSLAGQGYNEQFF. The CDR3, as DNA: TGTGCCAGCAGCTTAGCGGGACAGGGGTACAATGAGCAGTTCTTC.

This chain uses TRBV7-4 with TRBJ2-3, with D possibly TRBD2 on 5 matching bases. From germline, CDR1 is SGHVT and CDR2 SQSDAQ. The CDR3 has 21 residues. V lost 2 bases, J lost 2 bases, and 29 bases lay in between. Here the CDR3 reads CASSLLQDLERSRSDTDTQYF. DNA for the CDR3: TGTGCCAGCAGCTTACTCCAAGATTTAGAGCGGTCGCGCTCAGACACAGATACGCAGTATTTT.

The rearrangement joins TRBV7-2 to TRBJ1-2; D perhaps matches TRBD1 (5 bases). The CDR3 sequence is 16 residues long. Per the germline V gene, CDR1 is SGHTA and CDR2 is FQGNSA. Trimming removed 4 bases from V and 6 bases from J, with 21 bases in between. The CDR3 region has the DNA TGTGCCAGCAGCTCTTCAGGGATCCCTTTTGAGAATGGCTACACCTTC. Translating it yields CASSSSGIPFENGYTF.

This chain connects TRBV7-9 to TRBJ1-6; 8 nucleotides align to TRBD1. Germline values: CDR1 SEHNR, CDR2 FQNEAQ (reference sequence). The CDR3 runs 15 residues. J gave up 11 bases and V 4 bases, and 10 bases lay outside the gene matches. The CDR3 loop is CASSSGTGGSPPLHF. The CDR3 DNA sequence: TGTGCCAGCAGCTCTGGGACAGGAGGGAGTCCACCCCTCCACTTT.

A word on this clone: Mismatch with germline at one junction end may stem from a read error. The chain links TRBV20-1 to TRBJ2-7, with TRBD1 identical over 9 bases. Germline CDR1 reads DFQATT; CDR2 reads SNEGSKA (reference sequence). This CDR3 is built from 10 residues. CDR3 nucleotides: TGCAGTGCGTCCGGGACAGGGCTAATTTTC. This sequence encodes CSASGTGLIF.

CDR3 coding DNA: TGTGCCAGCTCACAGGGACCATACTCCTACGAGCAGTACTTC. It codes for CASSQGPYSYEQYF. The rearrangement joins TRBV18 to TRBJ2-5; D possibly uses TRBD1 or TRBD2 (5 bases each). Near its end, the DNA agrees better with TRBJ2-7, so the J call may be wrong. Germline CDR1 KGHSH, CDR2 LQKENI. The CDR3 sequence is 14 residues long.

This clone is a singleton in its sample. This chain connects TRBV5-1 to TRBJ2-5, with TRBD2 identical over 7 bases. This CDR3 contains 15 residues. The junction had 4 bases not matched to a gene; V was cut back by 2 bases and J by 0 bases. Germline CDR1 is SGHRS and CDR2 is YFSETQ. The CDR3 nucleotides read TGCGCCAGCAGCTTATTAGCGGGTTACCAAGAGACCCAGTACTTC. Encoded protein: CASSLLAGYQETQYF.

This sequence joins TRBV7-2 and TRBJ2-3, with D unclear. CDR3 length: 15 amino acids. The V and J ends lost 4 bases and 0 bases respectively, with 11 bases between them. CDR1 is SGHTA and CDR2 is FQGNSA in the germline V gene. CDR3 sequence reads: CASSSYLISTDTQYF. The CDR3 DNA is TGTGCCAGCAGCTCGTACCTAATAAGCACAGATACGCAGTATTTT. Filled out from reference TRBV7-2 and TRBJ2-3, the complete variable domain reads GAGVSQSPSNKVTEKGKDVELRCDPISGHTALYWYRQSLGQGLEFLIYFQGNSAPDKSGLPSDRFSAERTGGSVSTLTIQRTQQEDSAVYLCASSSYLISTDTQYFGPGTRLTVL.

The chain combines TRBV28 with TRBJ2-7, with TRBD2 identical over 11 bases. Germline V gives CDR1 MDHEN, CDR2 SYDVKM. The CDR3 totals 15 residues. Unmatched junction bases numbered 15, after V lost 4 bases and J lost 13 bases. The CDR3 loop reads CASSSGPLAGGPFYF. In DNA, the CDR3 is TGTGCCAGCAGTTCTGGTCCCCTAGCGGGAGGTCCGTTCTACTTC.

V is TRBV6-6 and J is TRBJ2-1; the match to TRBD2 covers 8 bases. The germline V gene has CDR1 MNHNY and CDR2 SVGAGI (reference sequence). This CDR3 comprises 15 residues. Trimming cost V 7 bases and J 6 bases; bases outside gene matches: 11. CDR3 coding DNA: TGTGCCAGCACCAGCGGGACTAGTCCATCCAATGAGCAGTTCTTC. It yields the protein CASTSGTSPSNEQFF.

V usage is TRBV5-1 and J usage is TRBJ1-6, with D possibly TRBD1 on 6 matching bases. The V end lost 0 bases, the J end lost 10 bases, and 14 bases lay between the germline ends. The V gene's germline CDR1 is SGHRS and CDR2 YFSETQ. This CDR3 contains 15 residues. CDR3 bases: TGCGCCAGCAGCTTGGCTGCCAGGGGCGGATCACCCCTCCACTTT. This sequence encodes CASSLAARGGSPLHF.

This chain uses TRBV29-1 with TRBJ1-2; TRBD1 might be the D (6 bases). Trimming removed 6 bases at V and 0 bases at J, with 11 bases between. The CDR3 has 13 amino acids. Per germline, CDR1 SQVTM and CDR2 ANQGSEA. The CDR3 loop is CSVGRGPNYGYTF. The CDR3 nucleotides are TGCAGCGTGGGGCGGGGGCCTAACTATGGCTACACCTTC.